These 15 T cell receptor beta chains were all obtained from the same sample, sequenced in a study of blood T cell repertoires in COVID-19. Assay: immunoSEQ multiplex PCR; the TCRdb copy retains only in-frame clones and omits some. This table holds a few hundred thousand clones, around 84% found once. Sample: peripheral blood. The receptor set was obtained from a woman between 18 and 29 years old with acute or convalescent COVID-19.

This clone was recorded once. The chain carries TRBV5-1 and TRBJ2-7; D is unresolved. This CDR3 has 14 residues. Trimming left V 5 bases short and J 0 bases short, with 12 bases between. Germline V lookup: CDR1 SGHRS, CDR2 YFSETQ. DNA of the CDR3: TGCGCCAGCAGGAGGAACCCAAGCTCCTACGAGCAGTACTTC. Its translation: CASRRNPSSYEQYF.

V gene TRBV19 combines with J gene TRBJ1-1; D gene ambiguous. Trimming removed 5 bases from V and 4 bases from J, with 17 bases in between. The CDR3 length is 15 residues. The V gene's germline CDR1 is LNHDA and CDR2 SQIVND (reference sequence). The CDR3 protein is CASSWRAGEGTEAFF. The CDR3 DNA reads TGTGCCAGTAGTTGGAGGGCCGGGGAGGGCACTGAAGCTTTCTTT.

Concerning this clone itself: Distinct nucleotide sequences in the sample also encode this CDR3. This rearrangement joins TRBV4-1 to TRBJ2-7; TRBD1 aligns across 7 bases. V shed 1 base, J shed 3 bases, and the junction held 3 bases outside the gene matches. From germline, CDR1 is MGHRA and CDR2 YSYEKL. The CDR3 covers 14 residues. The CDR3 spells CASSQGTGRYEQYF. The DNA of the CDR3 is TGCGCCAGCAGCCAAGGGACAGGCCGCTACGAGCAGTACTTC.

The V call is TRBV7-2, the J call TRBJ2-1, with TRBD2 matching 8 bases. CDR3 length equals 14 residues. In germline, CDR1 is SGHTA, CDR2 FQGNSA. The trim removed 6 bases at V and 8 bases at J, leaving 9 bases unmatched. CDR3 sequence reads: CASSPGGVVDEQFF. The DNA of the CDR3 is TGTGCCAGCAGTCCGGGGGGGGTGGTCGATGAGCAGTTCTTC.

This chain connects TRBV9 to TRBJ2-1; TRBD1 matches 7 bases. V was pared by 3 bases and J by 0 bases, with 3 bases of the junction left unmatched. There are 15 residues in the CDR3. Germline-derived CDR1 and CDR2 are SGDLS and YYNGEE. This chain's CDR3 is CASSADRSSYNEQFF. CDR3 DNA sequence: TGTGCCAGCAGCGCGGACAGGAGCTCCTACAATGAGCAGTTCTTC.

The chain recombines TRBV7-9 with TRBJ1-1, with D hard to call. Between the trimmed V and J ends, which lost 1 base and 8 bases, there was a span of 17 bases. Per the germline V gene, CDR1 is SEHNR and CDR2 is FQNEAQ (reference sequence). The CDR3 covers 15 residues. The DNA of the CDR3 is TGTGCCAGCAGCTTAGTAGGAGAGGGAGTTATAGAAGCTTTCTTT. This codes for CASSLVGEGVIEAFF.

As DNA, the CDR3 is TGTGCCAGCAGCCAACCGGAGCGGGAGGTACTCAATGAGCAGTTCTTC. This gives the protein CASSQPEREVLNEQFF. The chain has TRBV4-2 and TRBJ2-1, with 9 positions matching TRBD2. V lost 2 bases to trimming and J lost 6 bases; unmatched junction nucleotides: 8. The CDR3 runs 16 residues. The germline V gene encodes CDR1 LGHNA and CDR2 YNFKEQ.

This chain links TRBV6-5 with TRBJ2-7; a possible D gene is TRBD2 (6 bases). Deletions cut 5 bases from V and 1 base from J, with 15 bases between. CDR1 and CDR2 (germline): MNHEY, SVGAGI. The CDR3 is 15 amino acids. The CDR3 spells CASSITLASSYEQYF. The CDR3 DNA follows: TGTGCCAGCAGTATCACTCTAGCGTCGTCCTACGAGCAGTACTTC.

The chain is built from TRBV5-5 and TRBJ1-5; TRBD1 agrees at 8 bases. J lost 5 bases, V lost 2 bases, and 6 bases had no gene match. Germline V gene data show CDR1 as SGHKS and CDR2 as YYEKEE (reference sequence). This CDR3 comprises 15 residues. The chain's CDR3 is CASSFFPQGDQPQHF. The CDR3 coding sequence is TGTGCCAGCAGCTTTTTCCCACAGGGGGATCAGCCCCAGCATTTT.

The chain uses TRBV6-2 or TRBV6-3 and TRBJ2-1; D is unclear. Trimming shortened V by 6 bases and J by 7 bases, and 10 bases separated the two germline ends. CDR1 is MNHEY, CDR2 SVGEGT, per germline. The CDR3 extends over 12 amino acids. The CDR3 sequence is CASSVAVNEQFF. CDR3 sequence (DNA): TGTGCCAGCAGCGTGGCGGTTAATGAGCAGTTCTTC.

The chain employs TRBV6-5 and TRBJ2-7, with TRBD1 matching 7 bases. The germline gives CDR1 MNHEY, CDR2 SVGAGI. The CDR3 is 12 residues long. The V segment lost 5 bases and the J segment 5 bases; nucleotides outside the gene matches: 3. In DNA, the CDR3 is TGTGCCAGCAGTCACAGGGGCGACGAGCAGTACTTC. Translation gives CASSHRGDEQYF.

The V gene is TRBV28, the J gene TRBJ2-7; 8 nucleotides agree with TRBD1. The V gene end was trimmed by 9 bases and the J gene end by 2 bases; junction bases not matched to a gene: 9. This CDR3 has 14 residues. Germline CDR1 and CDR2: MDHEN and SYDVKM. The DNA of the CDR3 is TGTGCCAGTAGAACCTTACAGGGGGCCTACGAGCAGTACTTC. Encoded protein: CASRTLQGAYEQYF.

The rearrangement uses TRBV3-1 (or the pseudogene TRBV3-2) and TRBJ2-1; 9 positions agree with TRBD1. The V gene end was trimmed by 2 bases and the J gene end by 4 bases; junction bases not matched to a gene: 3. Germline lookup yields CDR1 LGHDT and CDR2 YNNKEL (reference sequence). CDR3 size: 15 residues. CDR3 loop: CASSQRDREYNEQFF. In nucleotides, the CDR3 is TGTGCCAGCAGCCAAAGGGACAGGGAGTACAATGAGCAGTTCTTC.

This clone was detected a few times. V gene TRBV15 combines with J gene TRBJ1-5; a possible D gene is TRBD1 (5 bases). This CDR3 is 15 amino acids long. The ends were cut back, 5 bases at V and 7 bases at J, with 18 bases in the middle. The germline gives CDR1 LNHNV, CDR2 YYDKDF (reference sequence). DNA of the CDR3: TGTGCCACCAGCCTGGAAAGGGGCGGGGGACAGCCCCAGCATTTT. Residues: CATSLERGGGQPQHF.

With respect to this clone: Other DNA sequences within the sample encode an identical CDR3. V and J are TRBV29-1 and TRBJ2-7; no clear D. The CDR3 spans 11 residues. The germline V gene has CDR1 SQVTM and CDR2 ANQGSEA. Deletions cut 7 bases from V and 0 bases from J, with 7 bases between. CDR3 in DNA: TGCAGCGCCGCGAGCTCCTACGAGCAGTACTTC. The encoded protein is CSAASSYEQYF.